Following are 10 T cell receptor beta chains from one sample sequenced in a study of blood T cell repertoires in COVID-19. Clones were read by immunoSEQ multiplex PCR, and TCRdb kept only the in-frame ones, dropping some. The table has 140,000 to 150,000 clones, around four fifths seen once. Material: PBMCs or T cells enriched from blood (not recorded which). These receptors came from a woman aged 40 to 50 who had recovered from COVID-19.

The chain joins TRBV6-5 to TRBJ2-5; 7 bases match TRBD2. Germline assignment: CDR1 MNHEY and CDR2 SVGAGI. The trim removed 5 bases at V and 4 bases at J, leaving 1 base unmatched. The CDR3 extends over 12 amino acids. Written as DNA, the CDR3 is TGTGCCAGCAGTAGACTAGCAGAGACCCAGTACTTC. Protein: CASSRLAETQYF.

Comments on this clone: The junction and the germline gene differ at one end; a read error may be behind it. This rearrangement joins TRBV7-7 to TRBJ2-2; 8 nucleotides align to TRBD2. This CDR3 comprises 15 residues. CDR1 is SSHAT and CDR2 is FNYEAQ in the germline V gene (reference sequence). The CDR3 loop is CASSMSGGNTGELFF. DNA of the CDR3: TGTGCTAGCAGCATGAGCGGGGGGAACACCGGGGAGCTGTTTTTT. Together with reference TRBV7-7 and TRBJ2-2, the CDR3 gives the full variable domain: GAGVSQSPRYKVTKRGQDVTLRCDPISSHATLYWYQQALGQGPEFLTYFNYEAQPDKSGLPSDRFSAERPEGSISTLTIQRTEQRDSAMYRCASSMSGGNTGELFFGEGSRLTVL.

This clone turned up a few times. The chain employs TRBV2 and TRBJ1-5; 9 bases align to TRBD1. Germline CDR1 SNHLY, CDR2 FYNNEI. The CDR3 contains 16 residues. After removal of 6 bases from V and 2 bases from J, the junction contained 8 bases not matched to a gene. The CDR3, as DNA: TGTGCCAGCAGGCCTCGGACAGGGGAAGGCAATCAGCCCCAGCATTTT. Translation: CASRPRTGEGNQPQHF.

This rearrangement joins TRBV27 to TRBJ2-2, with 13 nucleotides matching TRBD2. This CDR3 comprises 17 residues. The V gene's germline CDR1 is MNHEY and CDR2 SMNVEV (reference sequence). V lost 5 bases, J lost 3 bases, and 6 bases stayed unmatched. The chain's CDR3 is CASSATSGRRYTGELFF. In nucleotides, the CDR3 is TGTGCCAGCAGTGCGACTAGCGGGAGGAGGTACACCGGGGAGCTGTTTTTT.

This chain uses TRBV5-1 with TRBJ2-7; 9 nucleotides agree with TRBD1. The CDR3 has 17 amino acids. V trimming: 0 bases; J trimming: 4 bases; junction bases outside the gene matches: 11. Germline lookup yields CDR1 SGHRS and CDR2 YFSETQ. The CDR3 sequence: CASSLGGWTGEAYEQYF. The DNA for the CDR3 is TGCGCCAGCAGCTTGGGGGGTTGGACAGGGGAGGCTTACGAGCAGTACTTC.

This rearrangement joins TRBV27 to TRBJ2-2; TRBD1 aligns across 12 bases. Germline loops: CDR1 MNHEY, CDR2 SMNVEV (reference sequence). CDR3 length equals 15 residues. V lost 3 bases and J lost 5; bases outside the gene matches: 1. DNA for the CDR3: TGTGCCAGCAGTTTGGGACAGGGGGCGACCGGGGAGCTGTTTTTT. It specifies CASSLGQGATGELFF.

The chain carries TRBV18 and TRBJ2-3; D is perhaps TRBD2 (6 bases). V was pared by 6 bases and J by 4 bases, with 17 bases between. This CDR3 has 15 residues. In germline, CDR1 is KGHSH, CDR2 LQKENI. The CDR3 is CASSGLPDPSDTQYF. The CDR3, as DNA: TGTGCCAGCTCGGGACTCCCAGATCCATCAGATACGCAGTATTTT.

The chain has TRBV14 and TRBJ2-7; D gene unclear. Trimming left V 2 bases short and J 3 bases short, with 8 bases between. The CDR3 has 13 residues. CDR1 is SGHDN, CDR2 FVKESK, per germline. The DNA for the CDR3 is TGTGCCAGCAGCCAACTCTCAGGCTACGAGCAGTACTTC. Translated: CASSQLSGYEQYF.

The chain is built from TRBV18 and TRBJ1-2; 11 bases match TRBD1. Germline CDR1 is KGHSH and CDR2 is LQKENI. The trim removed 6 bases at V and 4 bases at J, leaving 4 bases unmatched. The CDR3 consists of 14 residues. The CDR3 nucleotides read TGTGCCAGCTCTCCCGGGACAGGGGGCTATGGCTACACCTTC. This gives the protein CASSPGTGGYGYTF.

The gene calls are TRBV7-9 and TRBJ2-5; tentatively, D is TRBD1 (5 bases). This CDR3 has 16 amino acids. Per the germline V gene, CDR1 is SEHNR and CDR2 is FQNEAQ (reference sequence). Trimming left V 5 bases short and J 0 bases short, with 16 bases between. The CDR3, as DNA: TGTGCCAGCAGCGGTTGGTCAGGGATGTACCAAGAGACCCAGTACTTC. Protein sequence: CASSGWSGMYQETQYF. Full variable domain (remainder filled in from reference TRBV7-9 and TRBJ2-5): DTGVSQNPRHKITKRGQNVTFRCDPISEHNRLYWYRQTLGQGPEFLTYFQNEAQLEKSRLLSDRFSAERPKGSFSTLEIQRTEQGDSAMYLCASSGWSGMYQETQYFGPGTRLLVL.